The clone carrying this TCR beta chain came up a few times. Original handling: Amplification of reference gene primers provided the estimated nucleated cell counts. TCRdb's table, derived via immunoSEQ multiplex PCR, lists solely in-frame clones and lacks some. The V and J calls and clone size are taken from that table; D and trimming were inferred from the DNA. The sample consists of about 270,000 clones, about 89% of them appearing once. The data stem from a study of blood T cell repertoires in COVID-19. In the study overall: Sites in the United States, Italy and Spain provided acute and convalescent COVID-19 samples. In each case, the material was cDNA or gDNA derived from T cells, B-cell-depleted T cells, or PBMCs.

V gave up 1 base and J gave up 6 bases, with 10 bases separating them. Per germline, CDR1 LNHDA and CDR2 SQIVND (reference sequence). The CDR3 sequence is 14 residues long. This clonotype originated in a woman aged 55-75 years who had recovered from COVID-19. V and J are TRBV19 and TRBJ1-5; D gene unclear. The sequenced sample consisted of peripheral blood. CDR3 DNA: TGTGCCAGTAGTATAGTGGTGACAACTCAGCCCCAGCATTTT. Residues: CASSIVVTTQPQHF. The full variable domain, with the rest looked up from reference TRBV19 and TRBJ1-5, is DGGITQSPKYLFRKEGQNVTLSCEQNLNHDAMYWYRQDPGQGLRLIYYSQIVNDFQKGDIAEGYSVSREKKESFPLTVTSAQKNPTAFYLCASSIVVTTQPQHFGDGTRLSIL.